The 6 T cell receptor beta chains below come from one sample, sequenced in a study of cytomegalovirus exposure and HLA in healthy donors. Primers: 60 Vbeta forward and 13 Jbeta reverse. Here immunoSEQ multiplex PCR was the method, and the copy in TCRdb shows in-frame clones only, minus some. This sample has 150,000 or so clones, with about four fifths found just once. The sample was PBMCs. Receptors were obtained from a woman between 18 and 29 years old in good health and CMV-seronegative.

The V gene is TRBV29-1, the J gene TRBJ2-7, with no clear D. The CDR3 is 12 amino acids. V lost 4 bases to trimming and J lost 4 bases, with 11 bases between them. Germline V gene lookup returns CDR1 SQVTM and CDR2 ANQGSEA. In DNA, the CDR3 is TGCAGCGTTGGTAACAGTAGATACGAGCAGTACTTC. Encoded protein: CSVGNSRYEQYF.

This chain's CDR3 is CASSGSGRAPDTQYF. DNA for the CDR3: TGTGCCAGCAGCGGTAGCGGGAGGGCCCCCGATACGCAGTATTTT. The gene calls are TRBV7-3 and TRBJ2-3; TRBD2 agrees at 11 bases. This CDR3 has 15 amino acids. The germline gives CDR1 SGHTA, CDR2 FQGTGA. Losses at the gene ends were 5 bases for V and 6 bases for J; bases not matched to a gene: 7.

For the CDR3, the DNA is TGCGCCAGCAGTGCCGGAGCAGGGGAATTCCGTGGCTACACCTTC. Its translation: CASSAGAGEFRGYTF. The rearrangement uses TRBV10-1 and TRBJ1-2; D might be TRBD1 (6 bases). From germline, CDR1 is WNHNN and CDR2 SYGVQD (reference sequence). The CDR3 contains 15 residues. With 4 bases removed from V and 7 bases from J, the gap between germline ends came to 19 bases.

The chain is built from TRBV4-3 and TRBJ2-5, with a weak D call TRBD2 (6 bases). TRBJ2-7 explains the end of the DNA better; the J call may be wrong. The CDR3 consists of 15 residues. The germline CDR1 and CDR2 sequences are LGHNA and YSLEER. The DNA of the CDR3 is TGCGCCAGCAGCCAATTTAGCGGCAGCTCCTACGAGCAGTACTTC. Amino acid sequence: CASSQFSGSSYEQYF.

As concerns this clone: One end of the junction is discordant with germline, which a read error may explain. The genes are TRBV7-9 and TRBJ2-7; 7 bases match TRBD1. The germline CDR1 and CDR2 sequences are SEHNR and FQNEAQ (reference sequence). CDR3 length: 13 amino acids. CDR3 sequence (DNA): TGTGCCAGCAGGAGAACCGGGACAGCAGATATGGACTTC. Translating gives CASRRTGTADMDF.

This CDR3 reads CASSFAGADTQYF. The CDR3 coding sequence is TGTGCCAGCAGCTTCGCGGGAGCTGATACGCAGTATTTT. This chain links TRBV11-2 with TRBJ2-3; 7 bases are shared with TRBD2. Germline lookup yields CDR1 SGHAT and CDR2 FQNNGV. Unmatched junction bases numbered 3, after V lost 3 bases and J lost 6 bases. This CDR3 is 13 amino acids long.